What follows describes a single TCR beta chain. The antigen is unknown. J was trimmed by 0 bases and V by 1 base; bases with no gene match: 7. Germline CDR1 and CDR2: MGHRA and YSYEKL. This CDR3 has 17 residues. TCRdb's table, derived via immunoSEQ multiplex PCR, lists solely in-frame clones and lacks some. The sample records around 200,000 clones, around 88% being singletons. The data stem from a study of cytomegalovirus exposure and HLA in healthy donors. The study, taken as a whole, reports: CMV antigen specificity was confirmed in vitro for three CMV-associated chains.

Sequenced material: PBMCs. The receptor was isolated from a woman under 30 in good health and CMV-seronegative. The gene calls are TRBV4-1 and TRBJ2-7, with TRBD2 matching 9 bases. The CDR3 bases are TGCGCCAGCAGCCAAGGACTAGCGGCTTGGAGCTCCTACGAGCAGTACTTC. This encodes CASSQGLAAWSSYEQYF.